This T cell receptor (beta chain) is from a study of blood T cell repertoires in COVID-19 (dated by TCRdb to 2018 to 2020). About the study as a whole: Collaborator samples came from the United States, Italy and Spain and covered acute and convalescent phases of COVID-19. The prospective study material was composed of cDNA or gDNA derived from T cells, B-cell-depleted T cells, or PBMCs. Deeply sampled blood TCRbeta repertoires from subjects exposed to, actively infected with, or recovered from COVID-19 were included in the dataset. The repertoires were released in a freely available public database intended as a resource for research on the immune response to SARS-CoV-2. Samples came from the ongoing ImmuneRACE study (first 160 participants) plus 1,254 subjects from 6 global collaborators. Nearly every sample came with metadata listing a de-identified subject ID, COVID-19 status, age in years and sex. Where HLA class I and class II types were available, the types were taken from metadata supplied by the sample provider, not from assay-based typing. The paper as a whole reports these results and caveats: Clinical and demographic metadata were provided uncurated, with the amount varying by source and participant.

As regards this clone: Its antigen target is currently unknown. There are no base qualities to consult, and no much larger clone falls within one base.

TCRbeta CDR3 regions were amplified from genomic DNA using the immunoSEQ Assay, a bias-controlled multiplex PCR. As for how the authors treated the data: Nucleated cell counts per sample were estimated from amplification of reference gene primers within the assay. To quantify the absolute abundance of each unique TCRbeta CDR3 rearrangement, sequence reads were collapsed and filtered. For each sample, productive Simpson clonality was calculated as the square root of Simpson's diversity index over productive rearrangements. Held by TCRdb, this immuneACCESS table contains in-frame sequences only and omits some clones. Under half of the omission traces to an unresolved V gene where checked; the cause of the rest is unknown. Clone size and the V and J calls come from that table; the DNA yielded D and trimming. This sample lists about 140,000 clones; 81% were detected once. The top ten hold roughly 8% of the sample.

The collaborating institutions used their own protocols to collect whole blood in K2EDTA tubes. Collaborator samples were shipped for TCRbeta analysis as frozen whole blood, isolated PBMCs, or DNA extracted from either sample type. CDR1 and CDR2 were assigned from the germline V gene as SGHRS and YFSETQ. The CDR3 runs 14 residues from the cysteine to the phenylalanine. Here the CDR3 DNA is all that survives: 42 bases in frame from base 1. For this chain, trimming is 4 bases at the V end and 8 bases at the J end, and the number of junction bases without a gene match is 9. Sample: peripheral blood. The source of this sequence is a human donor in a cohort sampled during active COVID-19. Recombination linked TRBV5-1 to TRBJ1-2; TRBD1 lines up with 9 middle nucleotides. The nucleotide sequence reads as follows: TGCGCCAGCAGCCCGTACAGGGGGCAGGGGGGCTACACCTTC. This gives the protein CASSPYRGQGGYTF.